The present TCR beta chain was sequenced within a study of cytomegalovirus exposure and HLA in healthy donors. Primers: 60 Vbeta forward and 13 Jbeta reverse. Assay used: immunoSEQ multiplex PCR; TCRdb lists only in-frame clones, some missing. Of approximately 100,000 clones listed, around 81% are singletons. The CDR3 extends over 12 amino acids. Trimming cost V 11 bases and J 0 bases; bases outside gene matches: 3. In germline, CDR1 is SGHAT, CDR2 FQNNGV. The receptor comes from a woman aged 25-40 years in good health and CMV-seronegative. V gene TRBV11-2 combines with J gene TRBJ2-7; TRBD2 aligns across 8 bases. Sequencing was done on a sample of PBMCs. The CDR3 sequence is CAASGSSYEQYF. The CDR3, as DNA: TGTGCCGCGAGCGGGAGCTCCTACGAGCAGTACTTC.